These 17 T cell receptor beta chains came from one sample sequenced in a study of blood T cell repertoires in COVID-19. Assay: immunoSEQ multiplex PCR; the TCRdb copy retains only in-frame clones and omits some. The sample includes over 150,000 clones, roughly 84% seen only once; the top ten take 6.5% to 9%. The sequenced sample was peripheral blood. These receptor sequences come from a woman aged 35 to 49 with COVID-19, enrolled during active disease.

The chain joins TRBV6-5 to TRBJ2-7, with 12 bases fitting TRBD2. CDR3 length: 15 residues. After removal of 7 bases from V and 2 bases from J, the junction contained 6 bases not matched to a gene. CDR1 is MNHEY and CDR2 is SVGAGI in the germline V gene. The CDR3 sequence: CASTLGLAGPYEQYF. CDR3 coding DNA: TGTGCCAGCACCTTGGGACTAGCGGGTCCCTACGAGCAGTACTTC.

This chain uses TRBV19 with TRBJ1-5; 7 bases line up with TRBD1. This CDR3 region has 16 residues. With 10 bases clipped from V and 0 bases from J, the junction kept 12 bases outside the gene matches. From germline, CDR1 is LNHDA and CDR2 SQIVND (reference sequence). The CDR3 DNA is TGTGCCACTATTCAGGGGGACAGCCATAGCAATCAGCCCCAGCATTTT. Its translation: CATIQGDSHSNQPQHF.

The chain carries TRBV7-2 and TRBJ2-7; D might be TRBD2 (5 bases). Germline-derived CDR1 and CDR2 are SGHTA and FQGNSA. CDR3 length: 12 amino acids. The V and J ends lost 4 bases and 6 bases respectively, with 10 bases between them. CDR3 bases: TGTGCCAGCAGCTGGCGGGCAGCCGAGCAGTACTTC. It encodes CASSWRAAEQYF.

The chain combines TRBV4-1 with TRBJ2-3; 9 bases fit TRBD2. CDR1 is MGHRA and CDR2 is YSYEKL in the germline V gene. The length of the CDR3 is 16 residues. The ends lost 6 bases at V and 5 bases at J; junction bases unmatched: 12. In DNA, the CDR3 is TGCGCCAGCAGAAGCGACCCGGGACTAGCTATAGATACGCAGTATTTT. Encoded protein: CASRSDPGLAIDTQYF.

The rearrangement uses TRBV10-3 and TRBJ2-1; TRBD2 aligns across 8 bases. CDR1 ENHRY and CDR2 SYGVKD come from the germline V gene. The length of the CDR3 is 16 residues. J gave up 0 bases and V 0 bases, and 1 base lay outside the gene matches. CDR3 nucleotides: TGTGCCATCAGTGAGTCCAGCGGGAGCTCCTACAATGAGCAGTTCTTC. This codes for CAISESSGSSYNEQFF.

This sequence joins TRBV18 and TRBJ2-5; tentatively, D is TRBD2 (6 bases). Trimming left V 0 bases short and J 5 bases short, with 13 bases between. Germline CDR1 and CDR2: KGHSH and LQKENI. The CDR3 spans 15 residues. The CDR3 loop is CASSPPGGAGETQYF. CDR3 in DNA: TGTGCCAGCTCACCACCCGGAGGGGCCGGGGAGACCCAGTACTTC.

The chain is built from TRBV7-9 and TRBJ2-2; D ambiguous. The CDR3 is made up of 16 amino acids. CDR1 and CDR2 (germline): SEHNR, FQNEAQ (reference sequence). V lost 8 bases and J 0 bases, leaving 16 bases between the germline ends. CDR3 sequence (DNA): TGTGCCAGCCTCGTCTCTGAGTACCCGAACACCGGGGAGCTGTTTTTT. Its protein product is CASLVSEYPNTGELFF.

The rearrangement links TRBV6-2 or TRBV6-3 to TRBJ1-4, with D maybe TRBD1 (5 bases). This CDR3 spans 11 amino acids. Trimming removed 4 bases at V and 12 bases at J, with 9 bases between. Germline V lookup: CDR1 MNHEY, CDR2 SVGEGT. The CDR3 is CASSWPGELFF. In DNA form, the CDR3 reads TGTGCCAGCAGTTGGCCGGGGGAACTGTTTTTT.

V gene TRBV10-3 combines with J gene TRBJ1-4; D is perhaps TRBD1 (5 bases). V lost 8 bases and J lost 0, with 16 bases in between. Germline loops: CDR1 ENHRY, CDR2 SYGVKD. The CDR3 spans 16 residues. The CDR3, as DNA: TGTGCCATCGGACAAGGCAGATCTGCAACTAATGAAAAACTGTTTTTT. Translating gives CAIGQGRSATNEKLFF.

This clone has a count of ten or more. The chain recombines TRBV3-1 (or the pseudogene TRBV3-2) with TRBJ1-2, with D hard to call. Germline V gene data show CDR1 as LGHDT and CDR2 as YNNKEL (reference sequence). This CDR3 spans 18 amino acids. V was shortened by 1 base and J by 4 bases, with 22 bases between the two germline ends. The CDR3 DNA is TGTGCCAGCAGCCAAGGAATCCTAGTACTAGCGAGGAGCTATGGCTACACCTTC. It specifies CASSQGILVLARSYGYTF.

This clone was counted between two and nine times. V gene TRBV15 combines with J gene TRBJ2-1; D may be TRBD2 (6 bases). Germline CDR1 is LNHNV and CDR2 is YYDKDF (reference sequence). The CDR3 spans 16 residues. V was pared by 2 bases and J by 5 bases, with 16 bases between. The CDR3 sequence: CATSRMVGGRDNEQFF. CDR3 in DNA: TGTGCCACCAGCAGAATGGTGGGGGGTAGGGACAATGAGCAGTTCTTC.

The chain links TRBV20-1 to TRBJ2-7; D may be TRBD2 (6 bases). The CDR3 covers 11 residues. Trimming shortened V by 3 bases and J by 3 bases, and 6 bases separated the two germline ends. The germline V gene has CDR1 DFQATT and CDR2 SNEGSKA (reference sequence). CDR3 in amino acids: CSARGGYEQYF. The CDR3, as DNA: TGCAGTGCTAGGGGGGGCTACGAGCAGTACTTC.

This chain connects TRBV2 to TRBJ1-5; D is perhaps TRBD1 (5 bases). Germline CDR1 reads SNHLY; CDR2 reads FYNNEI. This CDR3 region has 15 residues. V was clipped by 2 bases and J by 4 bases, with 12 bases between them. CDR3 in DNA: TGTGCCAGCAGTGAATTGGGGGGATCAAATCAGCCCCAGCATTTT. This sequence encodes CASSELGGSNQPQHF.

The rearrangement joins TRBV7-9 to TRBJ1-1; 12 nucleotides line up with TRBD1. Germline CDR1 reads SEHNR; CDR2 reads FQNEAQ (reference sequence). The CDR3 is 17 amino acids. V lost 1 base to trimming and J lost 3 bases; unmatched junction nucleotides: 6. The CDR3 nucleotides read TGTGCCAGCAGCTTAGTGGGACAGGGGGCTTTGGACACTGAAGCTTTCTTT. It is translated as CASSLVGQGALDTEAFF.

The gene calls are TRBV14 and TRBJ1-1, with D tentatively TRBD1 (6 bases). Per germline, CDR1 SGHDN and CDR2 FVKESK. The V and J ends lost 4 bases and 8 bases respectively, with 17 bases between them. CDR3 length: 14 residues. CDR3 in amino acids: CASSPYRAQVEAFF. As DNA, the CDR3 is TGTGCCAGCAGCCCCTACAGGGCCCAAGTAGAAGCTTTCTTT. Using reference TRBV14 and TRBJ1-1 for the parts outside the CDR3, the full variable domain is EAGVTQFPSHSVIEKGQTVTLRCDPISGHDNLYWYRRVMGKEIKFLLHFVKESKQDESGMPNNRFLAERTGGTYSTLKVQPAELEDSGVYFCASSPYRAQVEAFFGQGTRLTVV.

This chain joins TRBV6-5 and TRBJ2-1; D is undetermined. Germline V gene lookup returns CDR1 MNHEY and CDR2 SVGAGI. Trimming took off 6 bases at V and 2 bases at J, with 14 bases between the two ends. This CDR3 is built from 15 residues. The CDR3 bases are TGTGCCAGCAGGGAGTCTAATAACCCCTACAATGAGCAGTTCTTC. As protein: CASRESNNPYNEQFF.

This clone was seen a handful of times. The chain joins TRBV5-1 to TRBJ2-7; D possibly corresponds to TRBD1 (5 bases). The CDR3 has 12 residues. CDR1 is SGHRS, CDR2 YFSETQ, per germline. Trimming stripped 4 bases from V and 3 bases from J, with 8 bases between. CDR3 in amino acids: CASSPDIYEQYF. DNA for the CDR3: TGCGCCAGCAGCCCGGACATCTACGAGCAGTACTTC.